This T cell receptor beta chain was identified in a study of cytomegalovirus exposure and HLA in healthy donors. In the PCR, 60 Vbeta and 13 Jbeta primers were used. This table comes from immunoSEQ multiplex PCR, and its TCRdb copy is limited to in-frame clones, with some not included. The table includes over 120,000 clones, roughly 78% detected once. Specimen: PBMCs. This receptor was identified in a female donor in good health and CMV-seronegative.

The CDR3, as DNA: TGCGCCAGCAGCCCAAGTGGGCCAGGGAGGACAGATACGCAGTATTTT. It encodes CASSPSGPGRTDTQYF. The chain is built from TRBV4-3 and TRBJ2-3, with D possibly being TRBD2 (6 bases). The CDR3 runs 16 residues. Trimming took off 4 bases at V and 3 bases at J, with 17 bases between the two ends. Looked up from germline, CDR1 is LGHNA and CDR2 is YSLEER.